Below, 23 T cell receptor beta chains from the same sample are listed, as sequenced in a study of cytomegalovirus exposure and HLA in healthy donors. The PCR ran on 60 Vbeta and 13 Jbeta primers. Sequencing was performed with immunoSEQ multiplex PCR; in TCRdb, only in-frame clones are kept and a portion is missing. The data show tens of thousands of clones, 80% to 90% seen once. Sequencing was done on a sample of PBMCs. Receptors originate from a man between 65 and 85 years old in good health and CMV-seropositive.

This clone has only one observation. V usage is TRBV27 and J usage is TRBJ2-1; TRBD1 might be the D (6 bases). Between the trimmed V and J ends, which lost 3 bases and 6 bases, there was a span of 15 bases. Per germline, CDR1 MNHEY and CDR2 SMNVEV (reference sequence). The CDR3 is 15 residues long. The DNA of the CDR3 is TGTGCCAGCAGTTTCTGGGGACAAGGGGGCAATGAGCAGTTCTTC. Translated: CASSFWGQGGNEQFF.

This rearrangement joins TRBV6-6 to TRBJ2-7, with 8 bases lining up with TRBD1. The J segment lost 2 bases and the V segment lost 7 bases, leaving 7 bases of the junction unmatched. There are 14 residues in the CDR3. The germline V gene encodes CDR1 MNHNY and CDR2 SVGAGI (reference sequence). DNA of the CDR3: TGTGCCAGCACCATCAGACAGGGGACCTACGAGCAGTACTTC. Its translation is CASTIRQGTYEQYF.

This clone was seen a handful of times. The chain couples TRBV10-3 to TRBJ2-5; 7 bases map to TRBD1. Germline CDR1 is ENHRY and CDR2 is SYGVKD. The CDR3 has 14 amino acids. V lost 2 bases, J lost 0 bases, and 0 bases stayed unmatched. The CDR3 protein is CAISEDRDQETQYF. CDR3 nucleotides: TGTGCCATCAGTGAGGACAGGGACCAAGAGACCCAGTACTTC.

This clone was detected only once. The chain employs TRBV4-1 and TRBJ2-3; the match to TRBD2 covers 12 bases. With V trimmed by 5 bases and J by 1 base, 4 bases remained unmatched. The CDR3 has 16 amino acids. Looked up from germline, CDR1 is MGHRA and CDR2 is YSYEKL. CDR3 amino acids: CASSIRLAGGTDTQYF. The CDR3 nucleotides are TGCGCCAGCAGCATCCGACTAGCGGGGGGCACAGATACGCAGTATTTT.

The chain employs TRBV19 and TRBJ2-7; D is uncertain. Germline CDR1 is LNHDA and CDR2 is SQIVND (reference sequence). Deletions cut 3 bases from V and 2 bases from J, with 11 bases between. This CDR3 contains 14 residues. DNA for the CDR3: TGTGCCAGTAGTATGCACGGGTTCACCTACGAGCAGTACTTC. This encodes CASSMHGFTYEQYF.

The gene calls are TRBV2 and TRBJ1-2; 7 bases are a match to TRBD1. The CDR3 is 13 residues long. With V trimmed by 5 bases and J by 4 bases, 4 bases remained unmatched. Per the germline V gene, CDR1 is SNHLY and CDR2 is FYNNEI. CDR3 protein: CASSSYRGYGYTF. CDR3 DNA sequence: TGTGCCAGCAGTTCCTACAGGGGCTATGGCTACACCTTC.

In DNA form, the CDR3 reads TGCAGCGTTGGTCTAGCGGAGGCGGTCAATGAGCAGTTCTTC. Translated: CSVGLAEAVNEQFF. The genes are TRBV29-1 and TRBJ2-1, with TRBD2 matching 7 bases. The J segment lost 6 bases and the V segment lost 4 bases, leaving 9 bases of the junction unmatched. This CDR3 region has 14 residues. Germline V lookup: CDR1 SQVTM, CDR2 ANQGSEA.

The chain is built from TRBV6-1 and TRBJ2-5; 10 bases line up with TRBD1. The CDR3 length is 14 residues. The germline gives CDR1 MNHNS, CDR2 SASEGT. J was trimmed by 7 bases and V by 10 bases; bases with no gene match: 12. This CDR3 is CAIEPGQGSGTQYF. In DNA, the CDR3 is TGTGCCATCGAGCCGGGACAGGGGTCAGGGACCCAGTACTTC.

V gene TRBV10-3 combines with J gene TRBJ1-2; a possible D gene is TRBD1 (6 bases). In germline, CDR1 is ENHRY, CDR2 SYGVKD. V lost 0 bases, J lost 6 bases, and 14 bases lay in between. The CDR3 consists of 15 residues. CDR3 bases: TGTGCCATCAGTGAGTCGGGAGGGGGAGAGGATGGCTACACCTTC. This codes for CAISESGGGEDGYTF.

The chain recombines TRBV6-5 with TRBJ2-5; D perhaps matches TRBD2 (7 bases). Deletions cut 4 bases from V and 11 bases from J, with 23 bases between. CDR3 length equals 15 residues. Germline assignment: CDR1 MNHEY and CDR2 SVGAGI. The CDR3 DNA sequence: TGTGCCAGCAGTTCCACAGGGAGGGGGTCGGAGGAGCAGTACTTC. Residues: CASSSTGRGSEEQYF.

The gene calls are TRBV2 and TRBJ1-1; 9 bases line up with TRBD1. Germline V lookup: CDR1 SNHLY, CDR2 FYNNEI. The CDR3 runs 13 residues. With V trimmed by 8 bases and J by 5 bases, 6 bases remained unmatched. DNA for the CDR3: TGTGCCAGCCGCACCGACAGGGGGACTGAAGCTTTCTTT. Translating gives CASRTDRGTEAFF.

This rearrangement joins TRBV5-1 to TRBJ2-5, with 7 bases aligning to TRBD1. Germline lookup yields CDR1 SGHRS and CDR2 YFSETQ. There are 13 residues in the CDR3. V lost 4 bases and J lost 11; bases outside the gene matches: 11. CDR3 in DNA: TGCGCCAGCAGCGCCGGGACAGAAGGAGAGCAGTACTTC. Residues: CASSAGTEGEQYF.

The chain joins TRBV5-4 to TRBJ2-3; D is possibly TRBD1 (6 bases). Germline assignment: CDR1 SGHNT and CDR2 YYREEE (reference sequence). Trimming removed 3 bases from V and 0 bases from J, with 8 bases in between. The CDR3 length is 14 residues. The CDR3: CASSSQGSTDTQYF. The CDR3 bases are TGTGCCAGCAGCTCACAGGGAAGCACAGATACGCAGTATTTT.

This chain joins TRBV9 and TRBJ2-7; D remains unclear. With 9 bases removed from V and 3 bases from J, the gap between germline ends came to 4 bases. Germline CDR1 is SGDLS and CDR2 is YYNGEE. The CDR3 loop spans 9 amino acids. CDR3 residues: CATYYEQYF. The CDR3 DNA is TGTGCCACCTACTACGAGCAGTACTTC.

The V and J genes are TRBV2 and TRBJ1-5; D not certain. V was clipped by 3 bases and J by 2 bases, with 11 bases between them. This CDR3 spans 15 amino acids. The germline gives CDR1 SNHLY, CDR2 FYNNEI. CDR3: CASSEGLGGNQPQHF. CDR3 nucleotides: TGTGCCAGCAGTGAGGGTCTGGGAGGCAATCAGCCCCAGCATTTT.

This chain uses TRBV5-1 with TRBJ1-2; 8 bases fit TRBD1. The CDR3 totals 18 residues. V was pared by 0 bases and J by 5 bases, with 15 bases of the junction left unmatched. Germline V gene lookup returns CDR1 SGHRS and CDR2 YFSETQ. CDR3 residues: CASSLGGQGVFFRYGYTF. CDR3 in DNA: TGCGCCAGCAGCTTGGGTGGACAGGGCGTATTTTTCCGGTATGGCTACACCTTC.

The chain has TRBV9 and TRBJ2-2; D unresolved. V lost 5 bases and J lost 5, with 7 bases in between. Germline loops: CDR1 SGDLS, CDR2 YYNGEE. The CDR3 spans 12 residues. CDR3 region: CASSGATGELFF. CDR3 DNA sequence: TGTGCCAGCAGTGGTGCGACCGGGGAGCTGTTTTTT.

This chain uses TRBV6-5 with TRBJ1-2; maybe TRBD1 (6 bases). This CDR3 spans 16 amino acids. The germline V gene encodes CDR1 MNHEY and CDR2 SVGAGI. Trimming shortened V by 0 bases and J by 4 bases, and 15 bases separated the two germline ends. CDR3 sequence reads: CASSYSGATEFYGYTF. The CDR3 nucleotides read TGTGCCAGCAGTTACTCGGGGGCTACAGAGTTCTATGGCTACACCTTC.

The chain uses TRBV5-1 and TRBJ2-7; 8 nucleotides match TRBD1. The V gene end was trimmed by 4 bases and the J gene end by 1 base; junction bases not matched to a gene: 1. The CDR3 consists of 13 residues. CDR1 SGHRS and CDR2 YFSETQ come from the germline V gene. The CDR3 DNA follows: TGCGCCAGCAGCCGACAGGGGTCCTACGAGCAGTACTTC. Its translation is CASSRQGSYEQYF. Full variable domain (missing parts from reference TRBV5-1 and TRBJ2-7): KAGVTQTPRYLIKTRGQQVTLSCSPISGHRSVSWYQQTPGQGLQFLFEYFSETQRNKGNFPGRFSGRQFSNSRSEMNVSTLELGDSALYLCASSRQGSYEQYFGPGTRLTVT.

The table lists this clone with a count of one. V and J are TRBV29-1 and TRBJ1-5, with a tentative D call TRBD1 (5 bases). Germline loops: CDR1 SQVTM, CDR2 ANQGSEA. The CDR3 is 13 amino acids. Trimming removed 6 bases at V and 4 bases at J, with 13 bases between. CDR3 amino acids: CSVATGLNQPQHF. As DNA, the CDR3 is TGCAGCGTGGCTACAGGCCTGAATCAGCCCCAGCATTTT.

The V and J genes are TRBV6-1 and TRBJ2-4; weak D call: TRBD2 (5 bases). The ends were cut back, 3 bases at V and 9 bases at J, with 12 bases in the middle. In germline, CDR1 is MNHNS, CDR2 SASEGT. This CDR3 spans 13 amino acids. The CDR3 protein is CASSDGSLPIQYF. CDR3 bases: TGTGCCAGCAGTGATGGGAGTCTCCCCATTCAGTACTTC.

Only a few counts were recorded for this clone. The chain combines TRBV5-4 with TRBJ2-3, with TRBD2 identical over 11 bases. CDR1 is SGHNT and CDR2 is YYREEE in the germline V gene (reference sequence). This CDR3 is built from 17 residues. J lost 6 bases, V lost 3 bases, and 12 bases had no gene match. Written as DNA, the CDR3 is TGTGCCAGCAGCTCATATCTAGCGGGGGGTTCATCGGATACGCAGTATTTT. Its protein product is CASSSYLAGGSSDTQYF.

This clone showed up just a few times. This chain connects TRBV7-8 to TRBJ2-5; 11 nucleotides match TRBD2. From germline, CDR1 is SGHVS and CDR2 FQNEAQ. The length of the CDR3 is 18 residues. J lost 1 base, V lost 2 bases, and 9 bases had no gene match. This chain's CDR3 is CASSLNRPSGRPQETQYF. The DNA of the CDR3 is TGTGCCAGCAGCTTAAATCGTCCTAGCGGGAGGCCCCAAGAGACCCAGTACTTC.